The clone carrying this T cell receptor beta chain was counted between two and nine times. Regions amplified from RNA transcripts were the TCR beta CDR3 regions. HTBI primers were the set used in a first-round RT-PCR of the TCR CDR3. Using its own MiXCR run on the multiplex PCR reads, TCRdb lists one record per CDR3 protein. The sample records over 650,000 distinct CDR3 sequences, about a sixth being singletons. Trimming pared 5 bases from V and 6 bases from J, leaving 14 bases between. Germline assignment: CDR1 MNHNS and CDR2 SASEGT. The CDR3 runs to 14 residues. The data were taken from a study of T cells in Graves' hyperthyroidism and ophthalmopathy. The study left out patients who had uncontrolled infection, other autoimmune disease, pregnancy or lactation.

The genes are TRBV6-1 and TRBJ2-4; possible D gene TRBD2, 6 bases. The sequencing input was blood. The sequence was collected from a man between 18 and 29 years old with Graves' hyperthyroidism. This CDR3 reads CASSPPGEANIQYF. In nucleotides, the CDR3 is TGTGCCAGCAGTCCCCCGGGAGAGGCAAACATTCAGTACTTC.